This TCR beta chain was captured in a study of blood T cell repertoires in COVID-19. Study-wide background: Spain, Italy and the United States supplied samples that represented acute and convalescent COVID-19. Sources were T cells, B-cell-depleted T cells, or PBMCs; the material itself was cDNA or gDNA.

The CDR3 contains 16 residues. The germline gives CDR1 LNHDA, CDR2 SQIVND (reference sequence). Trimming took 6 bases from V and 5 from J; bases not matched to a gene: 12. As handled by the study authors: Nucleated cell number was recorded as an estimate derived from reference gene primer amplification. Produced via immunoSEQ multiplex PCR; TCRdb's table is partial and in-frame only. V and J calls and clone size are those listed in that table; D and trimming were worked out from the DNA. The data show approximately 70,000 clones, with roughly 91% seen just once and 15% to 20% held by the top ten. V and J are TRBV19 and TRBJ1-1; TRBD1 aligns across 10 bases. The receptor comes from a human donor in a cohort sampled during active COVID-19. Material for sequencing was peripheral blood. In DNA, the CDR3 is TGTGCCAGTAGCCCCCGGGACAGGGGAGGGAGGACTGAAGCTTTCTTT. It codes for CASSPRDRGGRTEAFF.